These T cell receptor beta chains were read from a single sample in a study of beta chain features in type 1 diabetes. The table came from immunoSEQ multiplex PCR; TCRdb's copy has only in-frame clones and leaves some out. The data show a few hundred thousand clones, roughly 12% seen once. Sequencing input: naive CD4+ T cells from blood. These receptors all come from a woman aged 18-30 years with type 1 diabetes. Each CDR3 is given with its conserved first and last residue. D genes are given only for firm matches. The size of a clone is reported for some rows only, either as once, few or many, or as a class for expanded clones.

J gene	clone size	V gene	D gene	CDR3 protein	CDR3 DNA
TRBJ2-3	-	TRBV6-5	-	CAKAGDTQYF	TGTGCCAAGGCGGGGGATACGCAGTATTTT
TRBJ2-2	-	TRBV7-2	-	CASSSNAVRTGELFF	TGTGCCAGCAGCTCGAATGCAGTGCGGACCGGGGAGCTGTTTTTT
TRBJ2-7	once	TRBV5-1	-	CASSSTSSPEQYF	TGCGCCAGCAGCTCCACTTCTTCCCCCGAGCAGTACTTC
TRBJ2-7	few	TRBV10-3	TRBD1	CAISESSTGGEEQYF	TGTGCCATCAGTGAGTCTTCAACAGGGGGCGAAGAGCAGTACTTC
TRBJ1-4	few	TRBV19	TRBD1	CASNPDRVSNEKLFF	TGTGCCAGTAATCCGGACAGGGTTTCTAATGAAAAACTGTTTTTT
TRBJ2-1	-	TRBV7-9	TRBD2	CASSLGQGRDNEQFF	TGTGCCAGCAGCTTAGGACAAGGGAGGGACAATGAGCAGTTCTTC
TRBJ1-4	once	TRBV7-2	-	CASSATGFEDEKLFF	TGTGCCAGCAGCGCGACGGGGTTCGAGGATGAAAAACTGTTTTTT
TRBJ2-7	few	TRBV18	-	CASSPNYEQYF	TGTGCCAGCTCCCCTAATTACGAGCAGTACTTC
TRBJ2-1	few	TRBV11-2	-	CASSAVGQFF	TGTGCCAGCAGCGCGGTGGGGCAGTTCTTC
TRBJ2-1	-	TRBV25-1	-	CASSPSGSYRGSEQFF	TGTGCCAGCAGTCCAAGCGGGTCCTACAGGGGTAGTGAGCAGTTCTTC
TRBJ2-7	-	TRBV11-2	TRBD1	CASSLAQGVYPEQYF	TGTGCCAGCAGCTTAGCACAGGGGGTCTACCCTGAGCAGTACTTC
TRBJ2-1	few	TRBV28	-	CASSSIAEQFF	TGTGCCAGCAGTTCCATAGCGGAGCAGTTCTTC
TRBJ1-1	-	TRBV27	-	CASSPLRGPTEAFF	TGTGCCAGCAGTCCCTTACGAGGGCCCACTGAAGCTTTCTTT
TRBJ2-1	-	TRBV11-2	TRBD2	CASSLLRGGNEQFF	TGTGCCAGCAGCCTTCTGCGGGGGGGGAATGAGCAGTTCTTC
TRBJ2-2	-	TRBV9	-	CASSVEIAANTGELFF	TGTGCCAGCAGCGTAGAAATAGCGGCCAACACCGGGGAGCTGTTTTTT
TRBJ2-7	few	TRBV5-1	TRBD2	CASTLAGSYEQYF	TGCGCCAGCACTCTAGCGGGCTCCTACGAGCAGTACTTC
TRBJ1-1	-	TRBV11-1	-	CASSAVLGTGGTEAFF	TGTGCCAGCAGTGCCGTGCTGGGTACTGGAGGGACTGAAGCTTTCTTT
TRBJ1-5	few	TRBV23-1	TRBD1	CASSQDRGNQPQHF	TGCGCCAGCAGTCAGGACAGGGGTAATCAGCCCCAGCATTTT
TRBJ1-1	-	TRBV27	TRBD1	CASSLEDRGNTEAFF	TGTGCCAGCAGTTTAGAGGACAGGGGGAACACTGAAGCTTTCTTT
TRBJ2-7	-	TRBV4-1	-	CASSHNYEQYF	TGCGCCAGCAGCCACAACTACGAGCAGTACTTC
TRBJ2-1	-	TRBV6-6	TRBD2	CASSSRARGGNEQFF	TGTGCCAGCAGTTCCCGGGCCCGGGGGGGCAATGAGCAGTTCTTC
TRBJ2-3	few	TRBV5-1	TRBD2	CASSPPVAGDTDTQYF	TGCGCCAGCAGCCCCCCGGTAGCGGGAGACACAGATACGCAGTATTTT
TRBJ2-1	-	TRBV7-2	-	CASVLGSYNEQFF	TGTGCCAGCGTCCTCGGTTCCTACAATGAGCAGTTCTTC
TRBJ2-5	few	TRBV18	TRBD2	CASSPSSGGFGTQETQYF	TGTGCCAGCTCACCGTCGAGCGGGGGATTCGGGACACAAGAGACCCAGTACTTC
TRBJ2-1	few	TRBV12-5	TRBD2	CASGLVGLVPFF	TGTGCTAGTGGTTTGGTAGGACTAGTTCCGTTCTTC
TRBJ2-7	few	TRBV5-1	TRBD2	CASSFGGTSGGEQYF	TGCGCCAGCAGCTTTGGGGGAACTAGCGGGGGCGAGCAGTACTTC
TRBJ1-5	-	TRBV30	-	CAWSGTTSNQPQHF	TGTGCCTGGAGTGGGACAACTAGCAATCAGCCCCAGCATTTT
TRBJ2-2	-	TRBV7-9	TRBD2	CASSSGLAGGPATGELFF	TGTGCCAGCAGCTCGGGACTAGCGGGAGGGCCCGCCACCGGGGAGCTGTTTTTT
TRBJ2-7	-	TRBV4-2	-	CASSHRMGPETKHEQYF	TGTGCCAGCAGCCACCGAATGGGGCCCGAAACAAAACACGAGCAGTACTTC
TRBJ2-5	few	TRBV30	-	CAWRGGRTQYF	TGTGCCTGGAGAGGGGGACGGACCCAGTACTTC
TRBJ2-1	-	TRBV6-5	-	CASRQSSYNEQFF	TGTGCCAGCAGACAGAGCTCCTACAATGAGCAGTTCTTC
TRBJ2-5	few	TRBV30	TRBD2	CAWGLAGLETQYF	TGTGCCTGGGGACTAGCGGGATTGGAGACCCAGTACTTC
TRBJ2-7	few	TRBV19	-	CASSIVGAPYEQYF	TGTGCCAGTAGTATAGTTGGGGCTCCCTACGAGCAGTACTTC
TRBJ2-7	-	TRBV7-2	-	CASSLTRVENEQYF	TGTGCCAGCAGCTTGACGAGGGTTGAGAACGAGCAGTACTTC
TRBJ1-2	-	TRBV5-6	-	CASSLEAVYGYTF	TGTGCCAGCAGCTTGGAGGCGGTCTATGGCTACACCTTC
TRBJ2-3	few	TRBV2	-	CASREASTDTQYF	TGTGCCAGCAGGGAGGCCAGCACAGATACGCAGTATTTT
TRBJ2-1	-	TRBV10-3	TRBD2	CAISESSAGAQEQFF	TGTGCCATCAGTGAGTCATCAGCGGGAGCGCAGGAGCAGTTCTTC
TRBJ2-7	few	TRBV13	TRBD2	CASSLSSTSGRDEQYF	TGTGCCAGCAGCTTATCGTCGACTAGCGGGAGAGATGAGCAGTACTTC
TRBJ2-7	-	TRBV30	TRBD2	CAWSVEGGVYEQYF	TGTGCCTGGAGTGTGGAGGGAGGGGTCTACGAGCAGTACTTC
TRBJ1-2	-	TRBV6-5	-	CASSRTVGIGYTF	TGTGCCAGCTCTCGGACAGTCGGAATCGGCTACACCTTC
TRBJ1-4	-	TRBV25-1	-	CASSELPGRGEKLFF	TGTGCCAGCAGTGAATTACCCGGGAGGGGGGAAAAACTGTTTTTT
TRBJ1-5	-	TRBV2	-	CASRIHGGDQPQHF	TGTGCCAGCAGGATCCACGGGGGAGATCAGCCCCAGCATTTT
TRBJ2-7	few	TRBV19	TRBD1	CASSPGQPYEQYF	TGTGCCAGTAGTCCGGGACAGCCCTACGAGCAGTACTTC
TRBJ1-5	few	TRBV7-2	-	CASSMVDRPVGQPQHF	TGTGCCAGCAGCATGGTTGACAGGCCGGTGGGGCAGCCCCAGCATTTT
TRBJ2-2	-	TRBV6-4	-	CASSDSPNGGGELFF	TGTGCCAGCAGTGACTCGCCCAACGGGGGCGGGGAGCTGTTTTTT
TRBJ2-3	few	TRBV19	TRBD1	CASSGPPGQGSLTTDTQYF	TGTGCCAGTAGTGGCCCCCCGGGACAGGGGTCCCTTACCACAGATACGCAGTATTTT
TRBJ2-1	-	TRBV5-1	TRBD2	CASSLSGRAGNEQFF	TGCGCCAGCAGTCTCAGCGGGAGGGCCGGGAATGAGCAGTTCTTC
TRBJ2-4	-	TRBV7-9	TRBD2	CASSFLLAGGHNIQYF	TGTGCCAGCAGCTTCCTGCTAGCGGGGGGGCACAACATTCAGTACTTC